These 18 T cell receptor beta chains came from one sample sequenced in a study of CD8+ T cells in alopecia areata. Documented treatment: oral pan-JAK inhibitor, 5-10 mg twice daily. RNA extraction and reverse transcription yielded cDNA as sequencing template. Produced via immunoSEQ multiplex PCR; TCRdb's table is partial and in-frame only. This sample carries under 350,000 clones, nearly 60% of them seen once, and the ten largest clones take more than 1.5%. The material sequenced was CD4+ T cells sorted from blood, taken at week 24, from a patient treated with tofacitinib. These receptor sequences come from a human donor with alopecia areata.

This clone was observed a handful of times. At one end, the junction sequence differs from germline, possibly due to a read error. The chain carries TRBV30 and TRBJ2-1, with D possibly matching TRBD2 (5 bases). Germline lookup yields CDR1 GTSNPN and CDR2 SVGIG (reference sequence). The CDR3 sequence is 11 residues long. The CDR3 nucleotides are TGCTTGGGTTACTCGGGGAATGAGCAGTTCTTC. Translating it yields CLGYSGNEQFF.

This clone came up once. The V gene is TRBV30, the J gene TRBJ2-7, with D perhaps being TRBD1 or TRBD2 (6 bases each). CDR1 GTSNPN and CDR2 SVGIG come from the germline V gene (reference sequence). The CDR3 extends over 15 amino acids. V was pared by 2 bases and J by 11 bases, with 25 bases between. As DNA, the CDR3 is TGTGCCTGGAGTCCCCCGGGGGCCAATGCTAGGGAGGAGTACTTC. This gives the protein CAWSPPGANAREEYF.

The chain couples TRBV13 to TRBJ2-3; D remains unclear. Germline CDR1 and CDR2: PRHDT and FYEKMQ (reference sequence). The CDR3 loop spans 14 amino acids. V dropped 5 bases and J dropped 4 bases, with 13 bases sitting between them. Here the CDR3 reads CASSLTSGADTQYF. Written as DNA, the CDR3 is TGTGCCAGCAGCCTGACAAGTGGGGCAGATACGCAGTATTTT.

This clone appeared once. The chain combines TRBV5-4 with TRBJ2-1; TRBD2 matches at 7 bases. Germline CDR1 reads SGHNT; CDR2 reads YYREEE (reference sequence). V lost 0 bases to trimming and J lost 10 bases; unmatched junction nucleotides: 4. CDR3 size: 13 residues. CDR3 sequence reads: CASSLDKGGEQFF. DNA of the CDR3: TGTGCCAGCAGCTTGGATAAGGGAGGGGAGCAGTTCTTC.

There are a few counts of this clone. This chain uses TRBV29-1 with TRBJ2-1; TRBD2 aligns across 11 bases. This CDR3 region has 13 residues. The germline V gene encodes CDR1 SQVTM and CDR2 ANQGSEA. V lost 6 bases and J lost 7; bases outside the gene matches: 5. The DNA for the CDR3 is TGCAGCGTACGTACTAGCGGGGGAAATGAGCAGTTCTTC. Residues: CSVRTSGGNEQFF.

The CDR3 region is CSVYGTERDTQYF. Here the CDR3 DNA reads TGCAGCGTGTATGGGACGGAGAGGGATACGCAGTATTTT. V gene TRBV29-1 combines with J gene TRBJ2-3, with D tentatively TRBD1 or TRBD2 (5 bases each). V shed 6 bases and J shed 6 bases, with 16 bases lying between them. The germline gives CDR1 SQVTM, CDR2 ANQGSEA. This CDR3 has 13 amino acids.

The chain combines TRBV10-2 with TRBJ2-7; possible D gene TRBD1, 6 bases. From germline, CDR1 is WSHSY and CDR2 SAAADI. CDR3 length: 16 residues. Trimming left V 5 bases short and J 7 bases short, with 24 bases between. The CDR3 loop is CASSLTGTPEEGEQYF. CDR3 in DNA: TGCGCCAGCAGTTTAACTGGGACACCCGAGGAAGGTGAGCAGTACTTC.

This chain links TRBV4-3 with TRBJ2-4; a possible D gene is TRBD2 (6 bases). V gave up 0 bases and J gave up 8 bases, with 11 bases separating them. The CDR3 is 14 amino acids. Per germline, CDR1 LGHNA and CDR2 YSLEER. The CDR3 here is CASSQDLASDIQYF. In nucleotides, the CDR3 is TGCGCCAGCAGCCAAGACCTAGCGTCGGACATTCAGTACTTC.

The sample holds a few counts of this clone. The chain employs TRBV10-3 and TRBJ1-1, with D perhaps TRBD1 (5 bases). The germline CDR1 and CDR2 sequences are ENHRY and SYGVKD. Trimming stripped 4 bases from V and 5 bases from J, with 11 bases between. This CDR3 is 13 amino acids long. This CDR3 reads CAISVSGETEAFF. The DNA for the CDR3 is TGTGCCATCAGTGTATCGGGGGAGACTGAAGCTTTCTTT.

With regard to this clone: The sample has other DNA sequences that encode this CDR3 too. This sequence joins TRBV5-1 and TRBJ2-3; D uncertain. The CDR3 contains 13 residues. CDR1 is SGHRS and CDR2 is YFSETQ in the germline V gene. The V and J ends lost 0 bases and 3 bases respectively, with 5 bases between them. As DNA, the CDR3 is TGCGCCAGCAGCTTGGAGGGTACAGATACGCAGTATTTT. It yields the protein CASSLEGTDTQYF. Drawing the rest from reference TRBV5-1 and TRBJ2-3, the complete variable domain is KAGVTQTPRYLIKTRGQQVTLSCSPISGHRSVSWYQQTPGQGLQFLFEYFSETQRNKGNFPGRFSGRQFSNSRSEMNVSTLELGDSALYLCASSLEGTDTQYFGPGTRLTVL.

V gene TRBV27 combines with J gene TRBJ1-1, with D maybe TRBD1 (5 bases). Germline lookup yields CDR1 MNHEY and CDR2 SMNVEV (reference sequence). The CDR3 sequence is 15 residues long. The ends were cut back, 8 bases at V and 3 bases at J, with 19 bases in the middle. The CDR3 coding sequence is TGTGCCAGCTCCGGGGCGGCGCTTGGGGACACTGAAGCTTTCTTT. Translation gives CASSGAALGDTEAFF.

The J gene is TRBJ2-1, the V gene TRBV19; D is possibly TRBD2 (6 bases). The V gene lost 1 base and the J gene lost 7 bases, with 14 bases spanning the gap. The germline gives CDR1 LNHDA, CDR2 SQIVND (reference sequence). The CDR3 is 15 amino acids. This chain's CDR3 is CASSIGGTAGNEQFF. DNA of the CDR3: TGTGCCAGTAGTATAGGAGGGACGGCGGGGAATGAGCAGTTCTTC.

The chain combines TRBV27 with TRBJ2-3; 10 bases map to TRBD1. Germline CDR1 is MNHEY and CDR2 is SMNVEV (reference sequence). Trimming removed 5 bases from V and 8 bases from J; junction bases left unmatched: 13. The CDR3 extends over 16 amino acids. The CDR3 bases are TGTGCCAGCAGTCCGGGCCGGGACAGGGGACGAGGTACGCAGTATTTT. Amino acid sequence: CASSPGRDRGRGTQYF.

The chain carries TRBV9 and TRBJ2-3, with 7 bases matching TRBD2. This CDR3 is built from 15 residues. V was clipped by 4 bases and J by 0 bases; unmatched bases: 5. Germline V gene lookup returns CDR1 SGDLS and CDR2 YYNGEE. CDR3 region: CASSHGLDSTDTQYF. CDR3 coding DNA: TGTGCCAGCAGCCACGGACTAGACAGCACAGATACGCAGTATTTT.

The rearrangement links TRBV4-1 to TRBJ1-5, with D maybe TRBD1 (6 bases). The CDR3 runs 15 residues. The V gene's germline CDR1 is MGHRA and CDR2 YSYEKL. Trimming shortened V by 0 bases and J by 7 bases, and 13 bases separated the two germline ends. The CDR3 DNA reads TGCGCCAGCAGCCAAGATGGGGCAGGGGAACAGCCCCAGCATTTT. Its translation is CASSQDGAGEQPQHF.

The chain's CDR3 is CASTGVDGYTF. CDR3 in DNA: TGTGCCAGCACGGGGGTAGATGGCTACACCTTC. The J gene is TRBJ1-2, the V gene TRBV7-9, with D possibly TRBD1 on 5 matching bases. V was pared by 7 bases and J by 6 bases, with 9 bases between. There are 11 residues in the CDR3. The germline V gene encodes CDR1 SEHNR and CDR2 FQNEAQ (reference sequence).

The CDR3 reads CASSSGTGGDSYNEQFF. The DNA of the CDR3 is TGTGCCAGCAGCTCCGGGACAGGAGGTGACTCCTACAATGAGCAGTTCTTC. This chain connects TRBV5-6 to TRBJ2-1; the match to TRBD1 covers 8 bases. J lost 0 bases, V lost 3 bases, and 8 bases had no gene match. Germline V gene lookup returns CDR1 SGHDT and CDR2 YYEEEE. CDR3 length: 17 amino acids.

The chain recombines TRBV4-1 with TRBJ2-1; maybe TRBD2 (5 bases). V lost 0 bases and J 0 bases, leaving 9 bases between the germline ends. Germline V lookup: CDR1 MGHRA, CDR2 YSYEKL. The CDR3 is 16 residues long. CDR3 DNA sequence: TGCGCCAGCAGCCAAGATGTAGCGATCTCCTACAATGAGCAGTTCTTC. Protein: CASSQDVAISYNEQFF.